This T cell receptor (beta chain) was profiled in a study of T cell clonotyping in hematopoietic cell transplantation. Germline V gene sequence: CDR1 SGHNT, CDR2 YENEEA. This CDR3 is built from 13 residues. V lost 4 bases and J lost 2, with 9 bases in between. This clone has a single count. Sequencing used immunoSEQ multiplex PCR; TCRdb keeps in-frame clones, though not all of them. The sample lists more than 65,000 clones; just under 95% were seen once. Material: peripheral blood mononuclear cells. The rearrangement joins TRBV11-3 to TRBJ2-7, with D maybe TRBD2 (5 bases). The TCR was taken from a man between 45 and 60 years old in good health. Some clones in this sample may be carry-over from other donors' samples. Here the CDR3 DNA reads TGTGCCAGCAGCTGGATCGGGGCCTACGAGCAGTACTTC. Protein: CASSWIGAYEQYF.